This TCR beta chain was recorded in a study of T cells in Graves' hyperthyroidism and ophthalmopathy. Whole-study findings and limits: Ophthalmopathy cases were set apart from stable hyperthyroidism by a 13 V-J model.

Details on this clonotype: Its antigen is currently unknown.

From RNA transcripts, TCR beta CDR3 regions were amplified. First-round RT-PCR of the TCR CDR3 relied on the HTBI primer set. One entry per CDR3 protein results from TCRdb running MiXCR on the multiplex PCR reads. Among under 550,000 distinct CDR3 sequences listed, just under 20% were seen once. The CDR3 spans 13 residues. Looked up from germline, CDR1 is SGDLS and CDR2 is YYNGEE. Trimming pared 0 bases from V and 8 bases from J, leaving 8 bases between. Sequencing was performed on blood. The chain recombines TRBV9 with TRBJ2-2; no clear D gene. The sequence derives from a man between 35 and 55 years old with Graves' ophthalmopathy. The CDR3 region has the DNA TGTGCCAGCAGCGTAGACACGAGGGGGGAGCTGTTTTTT. This codes for CASSVDTRGELFF.